These 21 T cell receptor beta chains share one sample of origin, sequenced in a study of beta chain features in type 1 diabetes. Findings and limits, study-wide: TCRB CDR3s from Type 1 diabetes patients were moderately but significantly shorter in all four CD4+ subsets.

No cognate antigen is known for these TCRs. Every bit of the isolated RNA underwent reverse transcription, so sequencing read expressed TCRB transcripts. Clones were sequenced by immunoSEQ multiplex PCR, and TCRdb holds only the in-frame ones, with some missing. The sample carries about 660,000 clones, over 12% recorded once. The specimen sequenced was naive CD4+ T cells from blood. These receptors came from a man younger than 30 with type 1 diabetes.

This clone was observed once. The chain has TRBV4-3 and TRBJ2-2, with D possibly matching TRBD2 (5 bases). CDR3 length: 19 residues. The V gene lost 0 bases and the J gene lost 6 bases, with 23 bases spanning the gap. Germline loops: CDR1 LGHNA, CDR2 YSLEER. The CDR3 reads CASSQEVLWAGSYAGELFF. The CDR3 bases are TGCGCCAGCAGCCAAGAGGTGCTATGGGCGGGCAGTTACGCCGGGGAGCTGTTTTTT.

This clone has a single count. The chain joins TRBV19 to TRBJ1-5; D is unresolved. The germline CDR1 and CDR2 sequences are LNHDA and SQIVND (reference sequence). V was shortened by 9 bases and J by 6 bases, with 15 bases between the two germline ends. The CDR3 runs to 13 residues. This CDR3 reads CASGPTTGQPQHF. CDR3 DNA sequence: TGTGCCAGCGGGCCAACCACGGGTCAGCCCCAGCATTTT.

There are a few counts of this clone. The CDR3 DNA is TGTGCCAGCAGCGGATTGGGCACTGAAGCTTTCTTT. It is translated as CASSGLGTEAFF. The chain joins TRBV11-1 to TRBJ1-1; no clear D gene. This CDR3 contains 12 residues. The V gene lost 5 bases and the J gene lost 4 bases, with 8 bases spanning the gap. CDR1 and CDR2 from the germline V gene are SGHAT and FQDESV (reference sequence).

The rearrangement joins TRBV4-3 to TRBJ2-6; D gene ambiguous. Per germline, CDR1 LGHNA and CDR2 YSLEER. The CDR3 is 17 amino acids. V gave up 0 bases and J gave up 0 bases, with 9 bases separating them. The CDR3 here is CASSQDYSLSGANVLTF. CDR3 DNA sequence: TGCGCCAGCAGCCAAGATTATTCCCTCTCTGGGGCCAACGTCCTGACTTTC.

This chain joins TRBV7-3 and TRBJ1-2; 9 bases fit TRBD1. The CDR3 consists of 14 residues. Germline trimming cut 2 bases from V and 7 bases from J; bases unmatched to any gene: 5. Germline CDR1 SGHTA, CDR2 FQGTGA. In DNA form, the CDR3 reads TGTGCCAGCAGCTTAGGGGACAGGGTTGGTGGCTACACCTTC. Translated: CASSLGDRVGGYTF.

This clone has more than one count but fewer than ten. V and J are TRBV5-1 and TRBJ2-7, with 10 bases matching TRBD1. The germline V gene has CDR1 SGHRS and CDR2 YFSETQ. The CDR3 loop spans 14 amino acids. The V segment lost 4 bases and the J segment 5 bases; nucleotides outside the gene matches: 6. The CDR3 is CASSPGQGTDEQYF. The CDR3 DNA sequence: TGCGCCAGCAGCCCGGGACAGGGGACGGACGAGCAGTACTTC.

This clone was recorded a few times. This chain joins TRBV5-1 and TRBJ2-6, with D uncertain. This CDR3 is 17 amino acids long. The V and J ends lost 0 bases and 4 bases respectively, with 14 bases between them. The germline gives CDR1 SGHRS, CDR2 YFSETQ. The CDR3 DNA is TGCGCCAGCAGCTTGGTTGCGTCCCCACGGGGGGCCAACGTCCTGACTTTC. This gives the protein CASSLVASPRGANVLTF.

V and J are TRBV29-1 and TRBJ2-1; TRBD2 matches 9 bases. The CDR3 has 17 residues. Looked up from germline, CDR1 is SQVTM and CDR2 is ANQGSEA. J gave up 4 bases and V 3 bases, and 13 bases lay outside the gene matches. The CDR3 nucleotides are TGCAGCGTTGAGGGGGCCAGCGGGGGGTCCCGGTACAATGAGCAGTTCTTC. The encoded protein is CSVEGASGGSRYNEQFF.

The chain carries TRBV9 and TRBJ2-7, with D perhaps assigned TRBD1 or TRBD2 (5 bases each). This CDR3 is built from 14 residues. Germline V CDR1 and CDR2: SGDLS, YYNGEE. V gave up 3 bases and J gave up 3 bases, with 13 bases separating them. As DNA, the CDR3 is TGTGCCAGCAGCGCAAGGGACCGACTCTACGAGCAGTACTTC. It encodes CASSARDRLYEQYF. The full variable domain, with the rest looked up from reference TRBV9 and TRBJ2-7, is DSGVTQTPKHLITATGQRVTLRCSPRSGDLSVYWYQQSLDQGLQFLIQYYNGEERAKGNILERFSAQQFPDLHSELNLSSLELGDSALYFCASSARDRLYEQYFGPGTRLTVT.

In its sample, this clone was seen a few times. This CDR3 reads CASSLGSGTGYHEQFF. In nucleotides, the CDR3 is TGTGCCAGCAGCTTAGGGTCCGGGACAGGGTACCATGAGCAGTTCTTC. The V gene is TRBV13, the J gene TRBJ2-1; 9 positions agree with TRBD1. V dropped 0 bases and J dropped 8; count of bases not matched to a gene: 8. Germline-derived CDR1 and CDR2 are PRHDT and FYEKMQ (reference sequence). CDR3 length equals 16 residues. Full variable domain (outside the CDR3, taken from reference TRBV13 and TRBJ2-1): AAGVIQSPRHLIKEKRETATLKCYPIPRHDTVYWYQQGPGQDPQFLISFYEKMQSDKGSIPDRFSAQQFSDYHSELNMSSLELGDSALYFCASSLGSGTGYHEQFFGPGTRLTVL.

This clone was detected only a few times. The genes are TRBV29-1 and TRBJ1-1, with 9 bases matching TRBD1. CDR3 length: 15 residues. Trimming at V came to 6 bases and at J to 0 bases, leaving 8 bases not matched to a gene. CDR1 and CDR2 (germline): SQVTM, ANQGSEA. CDR3 sequence (DNA): TGCAGCGTGGCTAACCGGGACAGGGTGAACACTGAAGCTTTCTTT. Protein sequence: CSVANRDRVNTEAFF.

This chain joins TRBV21-1 and TRBJ1-2; TRBD1, the table's D call, was not compared with the DNA. TRBV21-1 is a pseudogene locus. The CDR3 extends over 14 amino acids. DNA of the CDR3: TGTGCCAGCAGCAAAGAAAGCAGGGGATATGGCTACACCTTC. Encoded protein: CASSKESRGYGYTF.

The chain couples TRBV5-6 to TRBJ1-3; D gene unclear. CDR3 length: 15 amino acids. From germline, CDR1 is SGHDT and CDR2 YYEEEE. V gave up 0 bases and J gave up 4 bases, with 11 bases separating them. CDR3 sequence: CASSLELGLGNTIYF. The DNA for the CDR3 is TGTGCCAGCAGCTTGGAATTAGGGCTCGGAAACACCATATATTTT.

As for this clone: The same CDR3 can be traced to other DNA sequences in this sample. The chain links TRBV7-9 to TRBJ1-1; D remains unclear. The germline CDR1 and CDR2 sequences are SEHNR and FQNEAQ (reference sequence). V was pared by 2 bases and J by 1 base, with 5 bases between. The CDR3 runs to 13 residues. This CDR3 reads CASSLRENTEAFF. Written as DNA, the CDR3 is TGTGCCAGCAGCTTAAGAGAGAACACTGAAGCTTTCTTT.

This clone has more than one count but fewer than ten. V is TRBV9 and J is TRBJ2-7; D ambiguous. The V end lost 0 bases, the J end lost 2 bases, and 9 bases lay between the germline ends. The V gene's germline CDR1 is SGDLS and CDR2 YYNGEE. The CDR3 loop spans 14 amino acids. CDR3 sequence: CASSVDNRPYEQYF. In DNA, the CDR3 is TGTGCCAGCAGCGTAGATAACAGACCCTACGAGCAGTACTTC.

This clone turned up a few times. The V and J genes are TRBV9 and TRBJ2-3, with TRBD2 matching 15 bases. Trimming removed 4 bases from V and 1 base from J; junction bases left unmatched: 13. In germline, CDR1 is SGDLS, CDR2 YYNGEE. The CDR3 sequence is 20 residues long. The CDR3, as DNA: TGTGCCAGCAGCCCAGACCGAGGACTAGCGGGGGGGCCGGGCACAGATACGCAGTATTTT. Translation gives CASSPDRGLAGGPGTDTQYF.

This clone has only a few counts. The chain recombines TRBV7-9 with TRBJ2-1; 10 bases match TRBD2. This CDR3 contains 15 residues. V gave up 7 bases and J gave up 3 bases; unmatched junction bases: 6. Per germline, CDR1 SEHNR and CDR2 FQNEAQ (reference sequence). CDR3 bases: TGTGCCAGCACCCTAACTAGCGGGGACTACAATGAGCAGTTCTTC. This encodes CASTLTSGDYNEQFF.

This clone was observed a few times. This chain connects TRBV7-9 to TRBJ2-3; D is possibly TRBD2 (6 bases). Per germline, CDR1 SEHNR and CDR2 FQNEAQ (reference sequence). The CDR3 consists of 16 residues. The germline V and J ends were trimmed by 5 bases and 5 bases, with 20 bases remaining between them. CDR3 DNA: TGTGCCAGCAGCCTTAGGACTACCATCCGGATAGATACGCAGTATTTT. Its protein product is CASSLRTTIRIDTQYF.

This clone came up a few times. J is TRBJ2-7 and V is TRBV7-2; 8 nucleotides match TRBD1. With V trimmed by 0 bases and J by 2 bases, 3 bases remained unmatched. Germline values: CDR1 SGHTA, CDR2 FQGNSA. The CDR3 spans 15 residues. CDR3 in amino acids: CASSLAGQAAYEQYF. The CDR3 nucleotides read TGTGCCAGCAGCTTAGCGGGACAGGCAGCCTACGAGCAGTACTTC.

The sample holds a few counts of this clone. The chain combines TRBV18 with TRBJ1-3; no reliable D call. The CDR3 length is 13 residues. The V end was cut by 3 bases, the J end by 4 bases, with 7 bases between. The germline V gene has CDR1 KGHSH and CDR2 LQKENI. The CDR3: CASSPPVGNTIYF. For the CDR3, the DNA is TGTGCCAGCTCACCTCCCGTGGGAAACACCATATATTTT. The variable domain in full, with the rest retrieved from reference TRBV18 and TRBJ1-3, is NAGVMQNPRHLVRRRGQEARLRCSPMKGHSHVYWYRQLPEEGLKFMVYLQKENIIDESGMPKERFSAEFPKEGPSILRIQQVVRGDSAAYFCASSPPVGNTIYFGEGSWLTVV.

J is TRBJ2-5 and V is TRBV11-2; D may be TRBD1 (5 bases). The CDR3 runs 13 residues. Germline loops: CDR1 SGHAT, CDR2 FQNNGV. Trimming took 3 bases from V and 5 from J, leaving 10 bases between them. In DNA form, the CDR3 reads TGTGCCAGCAGCTTCGCAGGGTCCGAGACCCAGTACTTC. This sequence encodes CASSFAGSETQYF.